The 9 T cell receptor beta chains given below trace back to one sample, sequenced in a study of shared clonotypes between healthy human individuals. Libraries were prepared by immunoSEQ multiplex PCR; TCRdb keeps only in-frame clonotypes and omits some of them. The sample contains approximately 1,000,000 clones, approximately 77% of which appear only once. Material: memory CD4+ T cells from PBMCs. Indicated subset: CD45RA-negative fraction. The receptors derive from a man aged 18-30 years in good health. Some clones in this sample may be carry-over from other donors' samples.

This sequence joins TRBV20-1 and TRBJ2-3, with no clear D. Trimming took off 7 bases at V and 1 base at J, with 3 bases between the two ends. The CDR3 contains 10 residues. Germline-derived CDR1 and CDR2 are DFQATT and SNEGSKA (reference sequence). CDR3 in amino acids: CSEGTDTQYF. The CDR3 DNA reads as TGCAGTGAAGGCACAGATACGCAGTATTTT.

This chain connects TRBV7-9 to TRBJ1-3, with 9 bases fitting TRBD1. Losses at the gene ends were 6 bases for V and 0 bases for J; bases not matched to a gene: 9. The CDR3 sequence is 17 residues long. CDR1 is SEHNR and CDR2 is FQNEAQ in the germline V gene (reference sequence). CDR3 protein: CASRSSSTGGSGNTIYF. The CDR3, as DNA: TGTGCCAGCAGGAGCTCGTCGACAGGGGGCTCTGGAAACACCATATATTTT.

The gene calls are TRBV29-1 and TRBJ1-1; D unresolved. Trimming cost V 2 bases and J 0 bases, with 10 bases left between them. The germline CDR1 and CDR2 sequences are SQVTM and ANQGSEA. This CDR3 comprises 14 residues. The CDR3 region is CSVEIGSVNTEAFF. Written as DNA, the CDR3 is TGCAGCGTTGAAATTGGGTCGGTGAACACTGAAGCTTTCTTT.

J is TRBJ2-3 and V is TRBV13; TRBD2 is a possible D gene (5 bases). The CDR3 is 13 amino acids. The germline V and J ends were trimmed by 6 bases and 0 bases, with 7 bases remaining between them. CDR1 is PRHDT and CDR2 is FYEKMQ in the germline V gene (reference sequence). DNA for the CDR3: TGTGCCAGCAGACGCGGGAGCACAGATACGCAGTATTTT. The encoded protein is CASRRGSTDTQYF.

The chain couples TRBV2 to TRBJ2-1; maybe TRBD2 (6 bases). The V and J ends lost 6 bases and 8 bases respectively, with 14 bases between them. CDR3 length: 13 residues. The germline gives CDR1 SNHLY, CDR2 FYNNEI. In DNA, the CDR3 is TGTGCCAGCAGACTGGGGGGTAGCGATGAGCAGTTCTTC. Its translation: CASRLGGSDEQFF.

The table lists this clone with a few counts. The CDR3 DNA follows: TGTGCCAGTAGACATATGTGGAACACTGAAGCTTTCTTT. Amino acid sequence: CASRHMWNTEAFF. The V call is TRBV19, the J call TRBJ1-1; D is ambiguous. Between the trimmed V and J ends, which lost 6 bases and 1 base, there was a span of 9 bases. The germline V gene has CDR1 LNHDA and CDR2 SQIVND (reference sequence). CDR3 length equals 13 residues.

This clone was seen ten or more times. The same CDR3 arises from other DNA sequences in this sample as well. V gene TRBV6-6 combines with J gene TRBJ2-7; 10 bases are shared with TRBD1. The CDR3 totals 14 residues. Germline lookup yields CDR1 MNHNY and CDR2 SVGAGI (reference sequence). Trimming took 1 base from V and 5 from J; bases not matched to a gene: 2. CDR3 sequence: CASSYLGQGDEQYF. DNA of the CDR3: TGTGCCAGCAGTTACTTAGGACAGGGGGACGAGCAGTACTTC.

This clone was recorded once. The V call is TRBV30, the J call TRBJ1-5, with a tentative D call TRBD1 (5 bases). Germline values: CDR1 GTSNPN, CDR2 SVGIG (reference sequence). This CDR3 has 13 amino acids. V gave up 3 bases and J gave up 4 bases, with 10 bases separating them. The CDR3 spells CAWSLGVNQPQHF. The DNA of the CDR3 is TGTGCCTGGAGCCTAGGGGTAAATCAGCCCCAGCATTTT.

In regard to this clone: Other DNA sequences of this sample code for an identical CDR3. The rearrangement uses TRBV7-3 and TRBJ2-5; D uncertain. V shed 4 bases and J shed 1 base, with 7 bases lying between them. Looked up from germline, CDR1 is SGHTA and CDR2 is FQGTGA. CDR3 size: 13 residues. The CDR3 here is CASSSSRQETQYF. In DNA form, the CDR3 reads TGTGCCAGCAGCTCCTCTCGCCAAGAGACCCAGTACTTC.